The clone carrying this T cell receptor beta chain was found a few times. Antigen unknown. Amplification yielded TCR beta CDR3 regions, with RNA transcripts as the source. The HTBI primer set served for first-round RT-PCR of the TCR CDR3. From the multiplex PCR reads, TCRdb called clonotypes with MiXCR, one entry per CDR3 protein. The sample gives fewer than 450,000 distinct CDR3 sequences, about 18% of which show up once; around 35% is in the top ten. This CDR3 is built from 14 residues. Germline-derived CDR1 and CDR2 are MDHEN and SYDVKM. Trimming left V 3 bases short and J 4 bases short, with 13 bases between. This record belongs to a study of T cells in Graves' hyperthyroidism and ophthalmopathy. As for the study in general: The initial diagnosis was the point when peripheral blood was collected, ahead of any treatment.

Findings of the study overall: Before onset, ophthalmopathy was predicted by the model a median around 6 months earlier.

Each patient was aged 18 to 65 and had newly diagnosed hyperthyroidism of under 2 months' duration. This sequence joins TRBV28 and TRBJ2-7; D possibly uses TRBD1 or TRBD2 (5 bases each). The receptor's source is a woman under 40 with Graves' hyperthyroidism that later progressed to Graves' ophthalmopathy. Sequencing used blood. CDR3 in amino acids: CASSLLGELYEQYF. The CDR3 nucleotides read TGTGCCAGCAGTTTGTTGGGGGAGTTGTACGAGCAGTACTTC.